This TCR beta chain was obtained from a study of blood T cell repertoires in COVID-19. Study-wide background: Sites in the United States, Italy and Spain provided acute and convalescent COVID-19 samples.

Recruitment covered about two dozen US areas and drew participants whose ages spanned about 18 to 90 years. In Cohort 3, a recovered donor had either two negative PCRs, clearance, or symptom resolution. This clone was observed once. Assay used: immunoSEQ multiplex PCR; TCRdb lists only in-frame clones, some missing. This table holds 200,000 or so clones, about 80% found once. From germline, CDR1 is ENHRY and CDR2 SYGVKD. Trimming removed 4 bases from V and 8 bases from J; junction bases left unmatched: 7. There are 13 residues in the CDR3. The specimen sequenced was PBMCs or T cells enriched from blood (not recorded which). J is TRBJ1-2 and V is TRBV10-3, with 7 bases fitting TRBD1. The receptor was derived from a man aged 35-49 years who had recovered from COVID-19. CDR3 coding DNA: TGTGCCATCAGTGGCCAGACAGGGCAAGGCTACACCTTC. This codes for CAISGQTGQGYTF.